The 19 T cell receptor beta chains below come from one sample, sequenced in a study of OX40 agonist ivuxolimab in advanced cancers. The protocol was immunoSEQ multiplex PCR, while the TCRdb copy is restricted to in-frame clones and leaves out a portion. The sample shows over 10,000 clones, around 84% of them seen only once. The sample was CD4+ or CD8+ T cells sorted from blood, taken in a trial of the OX40 agonist ivuxolimab. These receptors originate from an adult with an advanced solid tumor such as melanoma, head and neck, liver or kidney cancer.

This sequence joins TRBV4-1 and TRBJ1-1, with 7 bases lining up with TRBD1. Germline CDR1 is MGHRA and CDR2 is YSYEKL. Trimming at V came to 4 bases and at J to 0 bases, leaving 5 bases not matched to a gene. The CDR3 loop spans 15 amino acids. The CDR3 spells CASSLLQGMNTEAFF. CDR3 nucleotides: TGCGCCAGCAGCCTCCTACAGGGGATGAACACTGAAGCTTTCTTT.

The chain joins TRBV19 to TRBJ2-7, with D perhaps matching TRBD2 (6 bases). The length of the CDR3 is 14 residues. Germline CDR1 reads LNHDA; CDR2 reads SQIVND (reference sequence). V lost 5 bases, J lost 1 base, and 12 bases lay in between. The CDR3 sequence: CASSRRDGSYEQYF. DNA of the CDR3: TGTGCCAGTAGTCGGCGGGACGGGTCCTACGAGCAGTACTTC.

CDR3 loop: CASSTRPSGSKYEQYF. The CDR3 region has the DNA TGTGCCAGCAGCACGCGCCCTAGCGGGAGTAAATACGAGCAGTACTTC. The chain recombines TRBV7-9 with TRBJ2-7; 10 nucleotides match TRBD2. Germline V CDR1 and CDR2: SEHNR, FQNEAQ (reference sequence). V lost 5 bases and J lost 4; bases outside the gene matches: 11. The CDR3 loop spans 16 amino acids.

This clone was counted a single time. The rearrangement uses TRBV5-1 and TRBJ1-2; 10 positions match TRBD1. This CDR3 is built from 15 residues. CDR1 is SGHRS and CDR2 is YFSETQ in the germline V gene. Trimming took 5 bases from V and 5 from J; bases not matched to a gene: 9. Here the CDR3 reads CASRPPGQGKYGYTF. The CDR3 DNA is TGCGCCAGCAGACCACCGGGACAGGGGAAATATGGCTACACCTTC.

V usage is TRBV4-3 and J usage is TRBJ2-1; 7 bases are a match to TRBD2. The CDR3 sequence is 19 residues long. V was pared by 0 bases and J by 2 bases, with 13 bases of the junction left unmatched. Germline-derived CDR1 and CDR2 are LGHNA and YSLEER. The CDR3 sequence: CASSQESRSSGGPYNEQFF. CDR3 coding DNA: TGCGCCAGCAGCCAAGAAAGTCGGTCTAGCGGAGGCCCCTACAATGAGCAGTTCTTC.

The rearrangement links TRBV6-6 to TRBJ2-5; 13 bases map to TRBD2. J lost 4 bases, V lost 5 bases, and 4 bases had no gene match. CDR1 and CDR2 from the germline V gene are MNHNY and SVGAGI (reference sequence). The CDR3 is 15 amino acids. The CDR3 DNA is TGTGCCAGCAGTGTGGGACTAGCGGGAAGAGAGACCCAGTACTTC. Amino acids: CASSVGLAGRETQYF.

The gene calls are TRBV7-8 and TRBJ2-7; 12 positions agree with TRBD1. V shed 3 bases and J 4 bases; nucleotides not matched to a gene: 4. Germline CDR1 is SGHVS and CDR2 is FQNEAQ. CDR3 length: 15 residues. The CDR3 DNA is TGTGCCAGCAGCTTGCTGGGACAGGGGGCGTACGAGCAGTACTTC. The encoded protein is CASSLLGQGAYEQYF. Using reference TRBV7-8 and TRBJ2-7 for the parts outside the CDR3, the full variable domain is GAGVSQSPRYKVAKRGQDVALRCDPISGHVSLFWYQQALGQGPEFLTYFQNEAQLDKSGLPSDRFFAERPEGSVSTLKIQRTQQEDSAVYLCASSLLGQGAYEQYFGPGTRLTVT.

Notes on this clone: Here the CDR3 omits its conserved ending phenylalanine or tryptophan, so a read error is the likely source. The V gene is TRBV15, the J gene TRBJ1-1, with 7 bases aligning to TRBD1. The ends lost 6 bases at V and 8 bases at J; junction bases unmatched: 6. The V gene's germline CDR1 is LNHNV and CDR2 YYDKDF (reference sequence). The CDR3 totals 12 residues. CDR3 region: CATRTGYSEAFL. CDR3 nucleotides: TGTGCCACCAGGACAGGGTACTCCGAAGCTTTCCTT.

The rearrangement links TRBV7-9 to TRBJ2-2; 9 bases align to TRBD1. CDR3 size: 16 residues. Trimming removed 5 bases from V and 3 bases from J; junction bases left unmatched: 7. CDR1 and CDR2 (germline): SEHNR, FQNEAQ (reference sequence). The CDR3 reads CASSVTGTGYTGELFF. DNA for the CDR3: TGTGCCAGCAGCGTAACCGGGACAGGGTACACCGGGGAGCTGTTTTTT.

This clone was seen a few times. The rearrangement uses TRBV4-3 and TRBJ2-7; D is undetermined. This CDR3 is built from 15 residues. Trimming pared 0 bases from V and 1 base from J, leaving 10 bases between. The V gene's germline CDR1 is LGHNA and CDR2 YSLEER. The CDR3 here is CASSQDVVGSYEQYF. For the CDR3, the DNA is TGCGCCAGCAGCCAAGACGTGGTGGGATCCTACGAGCAGTACTTC.

The rearrangement links TRBV30 to TRBJ2-1; D may be TRBD2 (6 bases). This CDR3 comprises 13 residues. Trimming shortened V by 0 bases and J by 6 bases, and 9 bases separated the two germline ends. Germline V gene sequence: CDR1 GTSNPN, CDR2 SVGIG (reference sequence). The CDR3 reads CAWSVGGINEQFF. CDR3 DNA: TGTGCCTGGAGTGTAGGCGGGATCAATGAGCAGTTCTTC.

This chain joins TRBV6-1 and TRBJ1-6, with TRBD1 matching 7 bases. With 7 bases clipped from V and 10 bases from J, the junction kept 10 bases outside the gene matches. The CDR3 length is 14 residues. Germline V gene data show CDR1 as MNHNS and CDR2 as SASEGT. CDR3 in amino acids: CASTQRTGESPLHF. The CDR3 DNA follows: TGTGCCAGCACCCAACGGACAGGAGAGTCACCCCTCCACTTT.

This chain uses TRBV21-1 with TRBJ1-2; no check of the table's D call, TRBD1, against the DNA was made. TRBV21-1 constitutes a pseudogene. The length of the CDR3 is 16 residues. CDR3 nucleotide sequence: TGTGCCAGCTCCCGCGCCCGGGACAGGGCCAACTATGGCTACACCTTC. This encodes CASSRARDRANYGYTF.

The chain combines TRBV5-8 with TRBJ1-2, with TRBD1 matching 10 bases. This CDR3 is 17 amino acids long. V dropped 3 bases and J dropped 4; count of bases not matched to a gene: 12. The germline CDR1 and CDR2 sequences are SGHTS and YDEGEE. The CDR3 loop reads CASSSGSAGTGVYGYTF. The CDR3 coding sequence is TGTGCCAGCAGCTCTGGTAGTGCCGGGACAGGGGTCTATGGCTACACCTTC.

The chain links TRBV27 to TRBJ2-2, with D possibly being TRBD2 (6 bases). Trimming removed 7 bases at V and 6 bases at J, with 9 bases between. Per the germline V gene, CDR1 is MNHEY and CDR2 is SMNVEV (reference sequence). This CDR3 is built from 12 residues. The CDR3 loop reads CASNGRSGELFF. The DNA for the CDR3 is TGTGCCAGCAATGGGAGGTCCGGGGAGCTGTTTTTT.

V is TRBV19 and J is TRBJ2-2, with 8 positions matching TRBD2. The CDR3 is 17 amino acids. CDR1 and CDR2 from the germline V gene are LNHDA and SQIVND (reference sequence). Trimming removed 0 bases from V and 5 bases from J; junction bases left unmatched: 8. CDR3 sequence (DNA): TGTGCCAGTAGTATAGATGGGGCGGGAGGAGGTACCGGGGAGCTGTTTTTT. Amino acids: CASSIDGAGGGTGELFF.

The chain employs TRBV2 and TRBJ1-1; D is unclear. Germline V gene lookup returns CDR1 SNHLY and CDR2 FYNNEI. This CDR3 contains 13 residues. Trimming pared 6 bases from V and 1 base from J, leaving 9 bases between. In DNA form, the CDR3 reads TGTGCCAGCAGCGCGGGTCCGAACACTGAAGCTTTCTTT. The encoded protein is CASSAGPNTEAFF.

V usage is TRBV4-3 and J usage is TRBJ1-6; 10 positions match TRBD1. CDR1 is LGHNA and CDR2 is YSLEER in the germline V gene. V was pared by 2 bases and J by 9 bases, with 7 bases of the junction left unmatched. The CDR3 is made up of 16 amino acids. The CDR3 spells CASSQSTGGKGSPLHF. The CDR3 nucleotides are TGCGCCAGCAGCCAATCGACAGGGGGCAAGGGTTCACCCCTCCACTTT.

This chain connects TRBV6-1 to TRBJ2-6; D remains ambiguous. V was shortened by 0 bases and J by 1 base, with 4 bases between the two germline ends. This CDR3 is 15 amino acids long. Germline CDR1 MNHNS, CDR2 SASEGT. For the CDR3, the DNA is TGTGCCAGCAGTGAAGCACATTCTGGGGCCAACGTCCTGACTTTC. Translated: CASSEAHSGANVLTF.